This T cell receptor (beta chain) was found in a study of Ad26.COV2.S vaccination and SARS-CoV-2 variants. On the study more broadly: A participant enrolled in the COV1001 Ad26.COV2.S trial arm provided the sample. Administration of Ad26.COV2.S was intramuscular, either once or twice 56 days apart. General observations from the study: Recipients given vaccine exceeded placebo recipients in spike-specific TCR breadth.

With regard to this clone: Its cognate antigen is unknown.

The assay was immunoSEQ multiplex PCR, and TCRdb's table has in-frame clones only and misses some. Of hundreds of thousands of clones in the sample, around 90% were seen once. The treatment here: about 20 received Ad26.COV2.S at low or high dose, single or two shots; about 5 received placebo; per-sample allocation not given. Material that was analyzed had been drawn on day 63 after the first vaccine or placebo injection. Specimen: peripheral blood, collected in a trial of Ad26.COV2.S vaccine versus placebo. The TCR was taken from a person aged 18-65 years who received the Ad26.COV2.S COVID-19 vaccine or a placebo.

In nucleotides, the CDR3 is TGTGCCAGCAGTTACTCAGGAGGGAAGGTTCAGCCCCAGCATTTT. It encodes CASSYSGGKVQPQHF. This chain uses TRBV6-2 or TRBV6-3 with TRBJ1-5, with D hard to call. This CDR3 comprises 15 residues. Germline V CDR1 and CDR2: MNHEY, SVGEGT. V dropped 0 bases and J dropped 6 bases, with 12 bases sitting between them.